This TCR beta chain stems from a study of CD8 T cells in ankylosing spondylitis (dated by TCRdb to 2017 to 2019). Context from the whole study: T cell receptor beta repertoires were profiled in healthy donors and ankylosing spondylitis patients so that disease-linked TCR variants could be found. The full study cohort comprised 25 ankylosing spondylitis patients and about a hundred healthy donors. Samples of peripheral blood were taken, and for ankylosing spondylitis patients, synovial fluid was collected as well. On the study overall, not on this receptor specifically: The disease-linked clones had a CD8+ phenotype and were found at relatively low frequencies in peripheral blood. The disease-linked clones were reported to be significantly enriched in matched synovial fluid samples from ankylosing spondylitis patients. Some TCR beta motif variants had previously been reported in synovial fluid and blood of reactive arthritis patients, which suggested common disease-initiation mechanisms. A TCR beta motif of several highly homologous amino acid variants appeared characteristic of blood from ankylosing spondylitis patients.

Sequencing was performed on an Illumina HiSeq 2500. Quantitative 5'-RACE with molecular barcodes was used to prepare TCR beta libraries. As for the original processing: To identify disease-linked TCR variants, a new computational method was used, one built on a probabilistic model of VDJ rearrangement. TCRdb reprocessing: public reads trimmed at Q25 with fastp, clones called with MiXCR, in-frame beta chains kept. For every CDR3 protein sequence, its rows merge into one entry that carries the most common genes and DNA. The V and J calls were not made by the authors but by TCRdb's processing. In this sample the table shows 250,000 or so distinct CDR3 sequences, roughly 10% of which occur a single time. Less than 3% of the sample is in the top ten clones. Counted from cysteine to phenylalanine, this CDR3 has 13 amino acids. Of all the DNA, just the CDR3 is kept, 39 bases in frame from base 1. CDR1 and CDR2, per the germline V gene (reference sequence), are LNHNV and YYDKDF. Trimming at the junction amounts to 5 bases on V and 2 bases on J, and the germline ends lie 10 bases apart.

The table lists this clonotype with many counts. The target of this receptor is not known. Base quality data are lacking; no much larger clone is found one base away. What was sequenced was blood, either unsorted or a sorted T cell fraction (not recorded which). The chain employs TRBV15 and TRBJ2-7; perhaps TRBD1 is the D gene, with 5 bases matching. This sequence originates from a male donor with ankylosing spondylitis or in good health (not recorded which). The DNA sequence is given as TGTGCCACCAGCCCCAGGGCAACCTACGAGCAGTACTTC. Translated, this is CATSPRATYEQYF.